A single sample gave rise to the 8 T cell receptor beta chains below, sequenced in a study of blood T cell repertoires in COVID-19. Measured with immunoSEQ multiplex PCR; TCRdb has only the in-frame clones, and not every one. This table holds about 120,000 clones, 75% to 90% found once. Sequenced: peripheral blood. The receptors originated from a human donor with acute or convalescent COVID-19. The donor label of this sample is uncertain.

The chain uses TRBV6-6 and TRBJ1-3; D is unresolved. The germline V gene encodes CDR1 MNHNY and CDR2 SVGAGI (reference sequence). The V end lost 6 bases, the J end lost 4 bases, and 19 bases lay between the germline ends. This CDR3 is built from 16 residues. The CDR3 nucleotides are TGTGCCAGCAGCCGATCGGAACCGGGGTACGGAAACACCATATATTTT. Translation: CASSRSEPGYGNTIYF.

The V call is TRBV6-6, the J call TRBJ2-7; TRBD1 matches at 7 bases. Trimming at V came to 7 bases and at J to 0 bases, leaving 6 bases not matched to a gene. Germline CDR1 is MNHNY and CDR2 is SVGAGI (reference sequence). This CDR3 comprises 14 residues. The CDR3 region is CASTDRSPSYEQYF. CDR3 DNA: TGTGCCAGCACGGACAGGTCCCCCTCCTACGAGCAGTACTTC.

The chain combines TRBV5-6 with TRBJ2-5, with 13 bases matching TRBD2. The CDR3 is 16 residues long. The trim removed 2 bases at V and 5 bases at J, leaving 6 bases unmatched. CDR1 SGHDT and CDR2 YYEEEE come from the germline V gene. The CDR3 is CASSFTSGGARETQYF. The CDR3 nucleotides read TGTGCCAGCAGCTTTACTAGCGGGGGGGCCAGGGAGACCCAGTACTTC.

This sequence joins TRBV30 and TRBJ1-2; possibly TRBD1 for D (6 bases). V lost 0 bases to trimming and J lost 0 bases, with 11 bases between them. CDR3 length: 15 amino acids. Germline CDR1 and CDR2: GTSNPN and SVGIG (reference sequence). CDR3 in DNA: TGTGCCTGGAGTGTGGAAGGGGGAGCTAACTATGGCTACACCTTC. Encoded protein: CAWSVEGGANYGYTF.

The rearrangement links TRBV19 to TRBJ2-5, with 7 bases matching TRBD1. Germline-derived CDR1 and CDR2 are LNHDA and SQIVND (reference sequence). After removal of 3 bases from V and 3 bases from J, the junction contained 1 base not matched to a gene. This CDR3 has 13 residues. The CDR3 spells CASSMGQKETQYF. The CDR3 nucleotides are TGTGCCAGTAGTATGGGACAGAAAGAGACCCAGTACTTC.

The chain is built from TRBV15 and TRBJ1-6, with a weak D call TRBD1 (5 bases). The V and J ends lost 1 base and 8 bases respectively, with 12 bases between them. In germline, CDR1 is LNHNV, CDR2 YYDKDF (reference sequence). The CDR3 totals 15 residues. CDR3 residues: CATSRGGVTDSPLHF. In DNA form, the CDR3 reads TGTGCCACCAGCAGAGGGGGCGTAACGGATTCACCCCTCCACTTT.

The V call is TRBV19, the J call TRBJ2-3, with 8 bases identical to TRBD1. The CDR3 runs 14 residues. Germline CDR1 and CDR2: LNHDA and SQIVND (reference sequence). V shed 6 bases and J 4 bases; nucleotides not matched to a gene: 6. CDR3 amino acids: CASRGDRRADTQYF. CDR3 DNA: TGTGCCAGTAGGGGGGACAGGCGTGCAGATACGCAGTATTTT.

V gene TRBV27 combines with J gene TRBJ1-6; possibly TRBD1 for D (5 bases). Trimming stripped 5 bases from V and 14 bases from J, with 25 bases between. The CDR3 has 16 residues. Germline CDR1 and CDR2: MNHEY and SMNVEV (reference sequence). The CDR3 protein is CASSILGQGPPQTLHF. The DNA of the CDR3 is TGTGCCAGCAGTATTCTGGGGCAGGGCCCACCGCAGACCCTCCACTTT.